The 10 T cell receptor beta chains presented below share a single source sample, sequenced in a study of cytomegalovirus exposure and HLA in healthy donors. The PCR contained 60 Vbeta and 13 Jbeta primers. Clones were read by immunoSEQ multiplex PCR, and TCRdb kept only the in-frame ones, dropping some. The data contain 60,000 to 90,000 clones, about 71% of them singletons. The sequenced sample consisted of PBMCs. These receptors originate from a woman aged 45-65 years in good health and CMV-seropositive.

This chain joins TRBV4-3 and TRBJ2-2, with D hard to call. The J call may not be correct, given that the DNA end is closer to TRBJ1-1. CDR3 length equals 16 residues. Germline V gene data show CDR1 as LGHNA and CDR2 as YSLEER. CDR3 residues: CASSQRPRVLSTEAFF. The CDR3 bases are TGCGCCAGCAGCCAAAGACCACGCGTTCTTAGCACTGAAGCTTTCTTT.

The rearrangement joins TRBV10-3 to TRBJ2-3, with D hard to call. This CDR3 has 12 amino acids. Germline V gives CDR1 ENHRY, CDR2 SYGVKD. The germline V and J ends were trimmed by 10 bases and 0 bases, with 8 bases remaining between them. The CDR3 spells CANSDSTDTQYF. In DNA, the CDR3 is TGTGCCAACTCCGATAGCACAGATACGCAGTATTTT.

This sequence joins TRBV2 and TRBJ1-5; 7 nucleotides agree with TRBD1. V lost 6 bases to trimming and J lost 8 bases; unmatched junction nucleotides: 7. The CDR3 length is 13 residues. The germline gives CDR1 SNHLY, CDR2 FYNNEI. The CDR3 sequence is CASRQGQWEPQHF. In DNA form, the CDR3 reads TGTGCCAGCAGACAGGGGCAGTGGGAGCCCCAGCATTTT.

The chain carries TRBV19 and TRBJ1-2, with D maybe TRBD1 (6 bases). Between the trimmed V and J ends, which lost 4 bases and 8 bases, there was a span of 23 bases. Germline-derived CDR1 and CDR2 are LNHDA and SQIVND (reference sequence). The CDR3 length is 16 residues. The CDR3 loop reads CASSNDPAGGAGGYTF. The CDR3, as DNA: TGTGCCAGTAGTAATGACCCAGCGGGGGGCGCCGGCGGCTACACCTTC.

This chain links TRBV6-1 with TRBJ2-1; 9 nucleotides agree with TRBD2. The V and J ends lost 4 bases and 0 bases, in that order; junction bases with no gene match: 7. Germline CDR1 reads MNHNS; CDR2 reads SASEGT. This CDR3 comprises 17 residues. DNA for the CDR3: TGTGCCAGCAGTGTGGAGCGGGGGGCGCCCTCCTACAATGAGCAGTTCTTC. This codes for CASSVERGAPSYNEQFF.

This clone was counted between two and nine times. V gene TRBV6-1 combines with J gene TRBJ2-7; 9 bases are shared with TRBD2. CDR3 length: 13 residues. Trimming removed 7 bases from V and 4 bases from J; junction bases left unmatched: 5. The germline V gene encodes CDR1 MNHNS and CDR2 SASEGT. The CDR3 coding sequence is TGTGCCAGCATGTTTAGCGGGGGTTACGAGCAGTACTTC. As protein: CASMFSGGYEQYF.

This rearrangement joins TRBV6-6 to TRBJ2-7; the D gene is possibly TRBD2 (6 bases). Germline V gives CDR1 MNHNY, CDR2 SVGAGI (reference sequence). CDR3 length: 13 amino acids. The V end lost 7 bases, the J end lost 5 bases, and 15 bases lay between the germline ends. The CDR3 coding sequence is TGTGCCAGCACCAAAATGGAGGGCAACGAGCAGTACTTC. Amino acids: CASTKMEGNEQYF.

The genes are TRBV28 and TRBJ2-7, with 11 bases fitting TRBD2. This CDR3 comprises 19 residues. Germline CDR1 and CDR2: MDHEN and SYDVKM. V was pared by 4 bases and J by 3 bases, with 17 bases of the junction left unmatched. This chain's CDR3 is CASSSFSGGAQIRLYEQYF. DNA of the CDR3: TGTGCCAGCAGTTCTTTTAGCGGGGGGGCCCAGATCCGGCTCTACGAGCAGTACTTC.

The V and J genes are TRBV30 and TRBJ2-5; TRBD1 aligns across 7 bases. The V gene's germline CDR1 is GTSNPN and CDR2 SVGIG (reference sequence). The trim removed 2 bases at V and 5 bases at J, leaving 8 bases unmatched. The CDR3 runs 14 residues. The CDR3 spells CAWSRRGGMETQYF. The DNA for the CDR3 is TGTGCCTGGAGTCGTAGAGGGGGCATGGAGACCCAGTACTTC. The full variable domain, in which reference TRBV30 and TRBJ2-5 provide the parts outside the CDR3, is SQTIHQWPATLVQPVGSPLSLECTVEGTSNPNLYWYRQAAGRGLQLLFYSVGIGQISSEVPQNLSASRPQDRQFILSSKKLLLSDSGFYLCAWSRRGGMETQYFGPGTRLLVL.

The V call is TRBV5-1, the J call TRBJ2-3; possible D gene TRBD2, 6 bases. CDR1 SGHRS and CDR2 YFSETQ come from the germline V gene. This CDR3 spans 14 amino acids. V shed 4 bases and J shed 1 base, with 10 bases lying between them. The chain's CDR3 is CASSPGLRTDTQYF. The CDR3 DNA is TGCGCCAGCAGCCCCGGACTACGCACAGATACGCAGTATTTT.